The present TCR beta chain was sequenced within a study of metastatic and nonmetastatic thyroid tumors. Many counts were recorded for this clone. Just one base apart from a much larger clone, this may be a read error. The same CDR3 can be traced to other DNA sequences in this sample. All patients reached thyroid surgery having received no treatment beforehand. With MiXCR, TCRdb reprocessed the PCR reads. The sample lists roughly 22,000 clones; less than 45% were seen once. With 0 bases removed from V and 4 bases from J, the gap between germline ends came to 8 bases. CDR1 is SGHDT and CDR2 is YYEEEE in the germline V gene. The CDR3 is 15 amino acids.

The source material was blood. The source is a male donor with papillary thyroid cancer or a benign thyroid nodule (not recorded which). Some clones in this sample may be carry-over from other donors' samples. The genes are TRBV5-6 and TRBJ2-6; D is ambiguous. This CDR3 reads CASSLGRSGANVLTF. CDR3 bases: TGTGCCAGCAGCTTGGGCAGATCCGGGGCCAACGTCCTGACTTTC.